The clone carrying this T cell receptor (beta chain) was seen many times. The antigen remains undetermined. These data are taken from a study of T cells in Graves' hyperthyroidism and ophthalmopathy. The TCR beta CDR3 regions underwent amplification using RNA transcripts as the source. The primer set for the first-round RT-PCR of the TCR CDR3 was HTBI. MiXCR, run by TCRdb on the multiplex PCR reads, gives a single entry per CDR3 protein. The data show 700,000 to 950,000 distinct CDR3 sequences, with 30% to 40% seen just once and around a third held by the top ten. Study-level results: Among thyroid clonotypes expanded above 0.001, most also appeared in blood.

The TCR was taken from a woman between 35 and 50 years old with Graves' hyperthyroidism. The sample comprised blood.

The CDR3 DNA reads TGCAGCGTTGAGTCCCGGGACAGCAACTATGGCTACACCTTC. Encoded protein: CSVESRDSNYGYTF. This sequence joins TRBV29-1 and TRBJ1-2; TRBD1 aligns across 7 bases. The CDR3 is 14 residues long. Germline lookup yields CDR1 SQVTM and CDR2 ANQGSEA. The junction had 6 bases not matched to a gene; V was cut back by 3 bases and J by 2 bases.